These T cell receptor beta chains were read from a single sample in a study of tumor-infiltrating lymphocytes in localized non-small cell lung cancer. TCRdb keeps only in-frame clones here, not all; method: immunoSEQ multiplex PCR. The sample shows about 12,000 clones, roughly 80% of them seen only once. Input material: lung tumor tissue. These receptors were taken from a human donor with non-small cell lung cancer. CDR3s include the opening cysteine and the closing phenylalanine or tryptophan. A D gene is named only where the DNA matches it firmly. Size tells how often a clone was seen (once, few, many) or the class of an expanded clone, and some rows leave it out.

clone_size	v_call	d_call	j_call	cdr3_aa	cdr3_nt
-	TRBV11-3	TRBD1	TRBJ2-7	CASSHRDRVNEQYF	TGTGCCAGCAGCCACCGGGACAGGGTCAACGAGCAGTACTTC
-	TRBV27	-	TRBJ2-5	CASSSTARRDETQYF	TGTGCCAGCAGTTCAACCGCAAGGAGGGACGAGACCCAGTACTTC
-	TRBV25-1	-	TRBJ1-2	CASSEGNTWGYTF	TGTGCCAGCAGCGAAGGGAACACTTGGGGCTACACCTTC
-	TRBV27	-	TRBJ1-1	CASIPGLGGTEAFF	TGTGCCAGCATTCCCGGCCTGGGGGGCACTGAAGCTTTCTTT
-	TRBV6-5	-	TRBJ2-5	CASSYGRSQTQYF	TGTGCCAGCAGTTACGGGAGGTCACAGACCCAGTACTTC
-	TRBV11-2	TRBD1	TRBJ1-1	CASSLILPLNRGAEAFF	TGTGCCAGCAGCTTAATATTGCCTTTAAACAGGGGCGCTGAAGCTTTCTTT
-	TRBV19	TRBD1	TRBJ1-2	CASSMRTGLNYGYTF	TGTGCCAGCAGTATGAGGACAGGGCTTAACTATGGCTACACCTTC
-	TRBV4-3	-	TRBJ2-3	CASSQWGGELGDTQYF	TGCGCCAGCAGCCAATGGGGGGGCGAGTTAGGAGATACGCAGTATTTT
-	TRBV7-2	-	TRBJ1-6	CASSLAHRRNSPLHF	TGTGCCAGCAGCTTAGCGCACAGGAGAAATTCACCCCTCCACTTT
few	TRBV7-8	TRBD2	TRBJ2-3	CASSLAPRASGGAATDTQYF	TGTGCCAGCAGCTTAGCGCCTAGGGCTAGCGGGGGGGCCGCGACAGATACGCAGTATTTT
once	TRBV5-1	TRBD1	TRBJ2-7	CASSIRTGGPYEQYF	TGCGCCAGCAGCATTCGGACAGGGGGCCCCTACGAGCAGTACTTC
-	TRBV9	-	TRBJ1-2	CASSVVVGSYGYTF	TGTGCCAGCAGCGTAGTAGTGGGCAGCTATGGCTACACCTTC
-	TRBV5-4	TRBD2	TRBJ2-3	CASSGVAGRATDTQYF	TGTGCCAGCAGCGGCGTAGCGGGCCGGGCGACAGATACGCAGTATTTT
-	TRBV4-1	-	TRBJ1-2	CASSRDSNYGYTF	TGCGCCAGCAGCCGCGACAGCAACTATGGCTACACCTTC
-	TRBV5-5	-	TRBJ2-5	CASSMTVEYQETQYF	TGTGCCAGCAGCATGACGGTTGAGTACCAAGAGACCCAGTACTTC
-	TRBV5-1	-	TRBJ1-4	CASSFGGLEEKLFF	TGCGCCAGCAGCTTTGGAGGGTTGGAAGAAAAACTGTTTTTT
-	TRBV19	-	TRBJ1-5	CASRREGNQPQHF	TGTGCCAGTAGGCGGGAGGGCAATCAGCCCCAGCATTTT
few	TRBV7-8	TRBD1	TRBJ1-1	CASSPGDSVGTEAFF	TGTGCCAGCAGTCCGGGGGACAGCGTGGGCACTGAAGCTTTCTTT
-	TRBV13	-	TRBJ2-1	CASSLGLGGLDNEQFF	TGTGCCAGCAGCTTAGGCTTGGGGGGCTTAGACAATGAGCAGTTCTTC
few	TRBV13	-	TRBJ1-1	CASSLGPSVGETEAFF	TGTGCCAGCAGCTTAGGCCCAAGTGTTGGAGAAACTGAAGCTTTCTTT
-	TRBV27	-	TRBJ2-7	CASSQNRVSSSYEQYF	TGTGCCAGCAGTCAAAACCGGGTCTCGAGCTCCTACGAGCAGTACTTC
-	TRBV6-4	TRBD1	TRBJ2-1	CASSEGTGVEQFF	TGTGCCAGCAGTGAGGGGACAGGGGTTGAGCAGTTCTTC
once	TRBV4-1	-	TRBJ1-3	CASSQDREPKSSGNTIYF	TGCGCCAGCAGCCAAGATCGGGAACCCAAATCCTCTGGAAACACCATATATTTT
few	TRBV20-1	-	TRBJ2-5	CSALTRETQYF	TGCAGTGCCCTTACCCGGGAGACCCAGTACTTC
-	TRBV7-9	TRBD1	TRBJ1-1	CASSLPRQGRMAFF	TGTGCCAGCAGCTTGCCCCGACAGGGACGAATGGCTTTCTTT
-	TRBV7-8	TRBD2	TRBJ2-3	CASSAGLKTDTQYF	TGTGCCAGCAGCGCGGGACTAAAAACAGATACGCAGTATTTT
-	TRBV12-5	TRBD2	TRBJ2-3	CALAGDTLHTQYF	TGTGCCCTAGCGGGGGATACCCTCCATACGCAGTATTTT
-	TRBV7-2	TRBD2	TRBJ2-2	CASSLAYFGGANTGELFF	TGTGCCAGCAGCTTAGCTTATTTTGGGGGGGCGAACACCGGGGAGCTGTTTTTT
-	TRBV29-1	-	TRBJ2-2	CSVEGRGELFF	TGCAGCGTTGAAGGGCGCGGGGAGCTGTTTTTT
-	TRBV11-2	-	TRBJ1-1	CASSLGWERSTEAFF	TGTGCCAGCAGCTTAGGTTGGGAGCGTAGCACTGAAGCTTTCTTT
few	TRBV27	TRBD1	TRBJ1-1	CASTLTQGSIAFF	TGTGCCAGCACCTTAACACAGGGGTCGATAGCTTTCTTT
-	TRBV10-3	-	TRBJ1-1	CAISGGVGSTEAFF	TGTGCCATCAGTGGGGGGGTGGGGAGCACTGAAGCTTTCTTT
once	TRBV4-2	-	TRBJ2-3	CASSPRGPADTQYF	TGTGCCAGCAGCCCTAGAGGGCCCGCAGATACGCAGTATTTT
-	TRBV2	TRBD1	TRBJ2-1	CASISDRAGPGEQFF	TGTGCCAGCATCTCGGACAGGGCTGGACCTGGTGAGCAGTTCTTC
-	TRBV2	TRBD1	TRBJ1-2	CATPVQGADYGYTF	TGTGCCACCCCTGTACAGGGGGCCGACTATGGCTACACCTTC
-	TRBV6-1	-	TRBJ2-7	CASSLGTGFEQYF	TGTGCCAGCAGCCTCGGGACGGGATTCGAGCAGTACTTC
-	TRBV5-5	-	TRBJ2-7	CASSLREAYEQYF	TGTGCCAGCAGCTTGAGGGAAGCCTACGAGCAGTACTTC
-	TRBV4-1	TRBD1	TRBJ2-7	CASSQGQGTYEQYF	TGCGCCAGCAGCCAGGGACAGGGGACCTACGAGCAGTACTTC
-	TRBV19	-	TRBJ1-1	CASSIGWTEAFF	TGTGCCAGTAGTATAGGGTGGACTGAAGCTTTCTTT
few	TRBV6-1	TRBD1	TRBJ1-6	CASSATGTDSPLHF	TGTGCCAGCAGTGCGACAGGGACAGATTCACCCCTCCACTTT
few	TRBV9	-	TRBJ1-1	CASSVLPNTEAFF	TGTGCCAGCAGCGTCCTCCCGAACACTGAAGCTTTCTTT
few	TRBV4-2	-	TRBJ2-1	CASSQAWDEQFF	TGTGCCAGCAGCCAAGCTTGGGATGAGCAGTTCTTC
-	TRBV2	-	TRBJ1-1	CASSDVEAFF	TGTGCCAGCAGTGATGTTGAAGCTTTCTTT
-	TRBV13	TRBD1	TRBJ1-1	CASATGRDTEAFF	TGTGCCAGTGCGACAGGGAGAGACACTGAAGCTTTCTTT
-	TRBV11-2	TRBD1	TRBJ1-1	CASSRGTDEAFF	TGTGCCAGCAGCAGGGGGACAGACGAAGCTTTCTTT
once	TRBV7-2	-	TRBJ1-1	CASSLAVGMNTEAFF	TGTGCCAGCAGCTTAGCGGTGGGCATGAACACTGAAGCTTTCTTT
-	TRBV27	-	TRBJ1-5	CASTRPDPSPNQPQHF	TGTGCCAGCACTCGCCCGGACCCCTCTCCAAATCAGCCCCAGCATTTT
-	TRBV25-1	-	TRBJ2-5	CASSVQGGGEETQYF	TGTGCCAGCAGCGTACAGGGGGGGGGAGAGGAGACCCAGTACTTC
-	TRBV10-1	TRBD1	TRBJ1-1	CASSRSGQGGTEAFF	TGCGCCAGCAGTAGATCGGGACAGGGAGGTACTGAAGCTTTCTTT
-	TRBV5-1	-	TRBJ2-5	CASSEGGTQYF	TGCGCCAGCTCCGAAGGGGGGACCCAGTACTTC
-	TRBV9	TRBD1	TRBJ2-4	CASSSNSGQGNIQYF	TGTGCCAGCAGCTCCAATTCGGGACAGGGGAACATTCAGTACTTC